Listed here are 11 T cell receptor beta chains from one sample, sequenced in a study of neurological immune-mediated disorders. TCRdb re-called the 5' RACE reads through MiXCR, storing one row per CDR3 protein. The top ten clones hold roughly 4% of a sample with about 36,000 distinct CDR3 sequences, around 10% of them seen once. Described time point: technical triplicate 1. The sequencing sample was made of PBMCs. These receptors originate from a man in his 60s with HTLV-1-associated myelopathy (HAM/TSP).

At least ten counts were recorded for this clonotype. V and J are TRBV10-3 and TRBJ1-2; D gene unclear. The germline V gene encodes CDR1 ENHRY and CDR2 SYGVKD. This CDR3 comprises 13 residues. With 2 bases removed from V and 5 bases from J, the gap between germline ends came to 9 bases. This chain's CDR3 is CAISEDGVYGYTF. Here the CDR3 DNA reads TGTGCCATCAGTGAGGACGGGGTGTATGGCTACACCTTC.

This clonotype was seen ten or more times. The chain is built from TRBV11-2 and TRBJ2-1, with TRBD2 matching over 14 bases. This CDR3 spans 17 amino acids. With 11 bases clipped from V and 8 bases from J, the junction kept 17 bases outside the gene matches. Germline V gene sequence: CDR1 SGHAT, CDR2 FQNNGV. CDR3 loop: CAAAMGPGLAGEDEQFF. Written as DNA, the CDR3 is TGTGCCGCAGCGATGGGACCGGGACTAGCGGGAGAGGATGAGCAGTTCTTC.

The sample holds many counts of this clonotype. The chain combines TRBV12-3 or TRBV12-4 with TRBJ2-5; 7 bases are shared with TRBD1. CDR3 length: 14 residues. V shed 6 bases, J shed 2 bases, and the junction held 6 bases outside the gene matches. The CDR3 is CASRLGQVQETQYF. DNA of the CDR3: TGTGCCAGCAGGCTAGGACAGGTTCAAGAGACCCAGTACTTC.

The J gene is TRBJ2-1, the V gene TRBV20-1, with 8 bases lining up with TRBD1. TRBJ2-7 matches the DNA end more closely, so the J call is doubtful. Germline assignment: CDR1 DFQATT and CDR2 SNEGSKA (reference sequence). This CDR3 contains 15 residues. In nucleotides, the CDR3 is TGCAGTGCTAGACGGGCGCAGGGGGCCTCCTACGAGCAGTACTTC. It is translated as CSARRAQGASYEQYF.

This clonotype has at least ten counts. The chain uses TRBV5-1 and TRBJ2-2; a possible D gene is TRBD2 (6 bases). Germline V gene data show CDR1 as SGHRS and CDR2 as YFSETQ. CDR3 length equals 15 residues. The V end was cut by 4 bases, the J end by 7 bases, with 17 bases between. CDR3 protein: CASSPTGSGHGELFF. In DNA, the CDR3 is TGCGCCAGCAGCCCGACGGGTAGCGGACACGGGGAGCTGTTTTTT.

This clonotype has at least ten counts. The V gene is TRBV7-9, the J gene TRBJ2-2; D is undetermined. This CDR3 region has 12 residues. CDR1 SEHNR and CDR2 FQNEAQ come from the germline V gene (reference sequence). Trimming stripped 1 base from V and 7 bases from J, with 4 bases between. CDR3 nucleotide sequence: TGTGCCAGCAGCTTAGAGGTCGGGGAGCTGTTTTTT. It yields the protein CASSLEVGELFF.

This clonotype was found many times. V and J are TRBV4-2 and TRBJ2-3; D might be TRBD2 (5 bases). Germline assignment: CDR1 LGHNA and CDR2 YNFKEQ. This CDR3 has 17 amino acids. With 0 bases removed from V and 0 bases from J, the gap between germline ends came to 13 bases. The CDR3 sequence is CASSQDYGPGSTDTQYF. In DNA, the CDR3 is TGTGCCAGCAGCCAAGACTACGGGCCGGGGAGCACAGATACGCAGTATTTT.

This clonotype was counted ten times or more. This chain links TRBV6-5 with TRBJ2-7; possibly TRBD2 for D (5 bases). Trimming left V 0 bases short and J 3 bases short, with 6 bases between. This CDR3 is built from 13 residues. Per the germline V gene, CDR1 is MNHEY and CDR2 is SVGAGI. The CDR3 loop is CASSYSGDYEQYF. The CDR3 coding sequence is TGTGCCAGCAGTTACTCCGGGGACTACGAGCAGTACTTC.

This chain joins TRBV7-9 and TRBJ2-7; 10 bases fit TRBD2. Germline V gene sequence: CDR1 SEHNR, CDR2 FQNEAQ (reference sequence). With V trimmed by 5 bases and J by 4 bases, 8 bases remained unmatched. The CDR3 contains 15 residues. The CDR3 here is CASSLGLAVIYEQYF. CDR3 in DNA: TGTGCCAGCAGCCTCGGACTAGCGGTAATATACGAGCAGTACTTC.

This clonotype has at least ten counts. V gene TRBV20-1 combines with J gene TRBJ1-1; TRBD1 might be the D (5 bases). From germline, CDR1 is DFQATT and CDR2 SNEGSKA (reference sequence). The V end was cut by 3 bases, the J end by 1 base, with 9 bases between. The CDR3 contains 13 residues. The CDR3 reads CSARPDRNTEAFF. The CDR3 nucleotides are TGCAGTGCTAGGCCCGACAGGAACACTGAAGCTTTCTTT.

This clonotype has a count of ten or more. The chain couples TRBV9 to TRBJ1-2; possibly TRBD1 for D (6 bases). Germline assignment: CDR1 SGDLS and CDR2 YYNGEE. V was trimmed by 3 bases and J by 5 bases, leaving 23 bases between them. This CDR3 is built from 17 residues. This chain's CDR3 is CASSEGVREVNVYGYTF. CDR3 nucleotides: TGTGCCAGCAGCGAGGGGGTCCGGGAAGTCAATGTTTATGGCTACACCTTC.